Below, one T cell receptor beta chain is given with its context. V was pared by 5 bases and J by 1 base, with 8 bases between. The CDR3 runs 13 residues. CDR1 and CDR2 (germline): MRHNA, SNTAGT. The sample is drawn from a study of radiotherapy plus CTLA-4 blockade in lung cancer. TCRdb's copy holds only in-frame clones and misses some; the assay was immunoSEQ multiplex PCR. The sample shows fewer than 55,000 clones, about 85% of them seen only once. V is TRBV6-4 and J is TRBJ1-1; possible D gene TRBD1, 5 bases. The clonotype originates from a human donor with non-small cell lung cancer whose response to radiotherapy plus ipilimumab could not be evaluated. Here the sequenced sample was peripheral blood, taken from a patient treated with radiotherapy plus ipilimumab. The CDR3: CASSRTGNTEAFF. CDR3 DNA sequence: TGTGCCAGCAGTCGAACAGGGAACACTGAAGCTTTCTTT.